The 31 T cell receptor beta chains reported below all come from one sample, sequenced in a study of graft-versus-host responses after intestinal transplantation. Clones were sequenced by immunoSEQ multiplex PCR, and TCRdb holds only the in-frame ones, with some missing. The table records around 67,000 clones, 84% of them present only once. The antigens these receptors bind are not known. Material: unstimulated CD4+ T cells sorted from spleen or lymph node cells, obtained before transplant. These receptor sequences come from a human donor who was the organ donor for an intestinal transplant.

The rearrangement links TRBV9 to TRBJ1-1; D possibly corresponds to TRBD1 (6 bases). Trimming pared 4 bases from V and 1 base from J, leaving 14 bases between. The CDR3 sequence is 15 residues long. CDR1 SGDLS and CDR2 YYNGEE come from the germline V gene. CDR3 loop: CASSPQGFGNTEAFF. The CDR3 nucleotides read TGTGCCAGCAGCCCTCAGGGGTTTGGGAACACTGAAGCTTTCTTT.

Written as DNA, the CDR3 is TGTGCCAGCAGCTTGGGGGCTCAGCCCCAGCATTTT. This sequence encodes CASSLGAQPQHF. The chain employs TRBV5-6 and TRBJ1-5; D gene uncertain. The CDR3 totals 12 residues. CDR1 and CDR2 from the germline V gene are SGHDT and YYEEEE. V gave up 0 bases and J gave up 6 bases, with 4 bases separating them.

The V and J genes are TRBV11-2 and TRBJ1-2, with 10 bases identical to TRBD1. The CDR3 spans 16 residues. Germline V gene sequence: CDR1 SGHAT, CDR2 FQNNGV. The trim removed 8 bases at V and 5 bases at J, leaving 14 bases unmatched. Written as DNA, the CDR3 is TGTGCCAGCTCACGACAGGGGGCGGGAAAGGGTTATGGCTACACCTTC. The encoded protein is CASSRQGAGKGYGYTF.

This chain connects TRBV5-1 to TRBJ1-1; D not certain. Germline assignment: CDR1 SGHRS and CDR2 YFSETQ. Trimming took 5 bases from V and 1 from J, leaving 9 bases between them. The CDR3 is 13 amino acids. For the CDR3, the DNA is TGCGCCAGCAGTTATACAGCGAACACTGAAGCTTTCTTT. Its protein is CASSYTANTEAFF.

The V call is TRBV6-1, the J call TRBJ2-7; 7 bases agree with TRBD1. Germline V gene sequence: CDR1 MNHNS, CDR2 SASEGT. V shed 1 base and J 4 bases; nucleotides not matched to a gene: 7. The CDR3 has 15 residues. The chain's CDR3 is CASSEVRTGGYEQYV. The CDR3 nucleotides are TGTGCCAGCAGTGAAGTTAGGACAGGTGGATACGAGCAGTACGTC.

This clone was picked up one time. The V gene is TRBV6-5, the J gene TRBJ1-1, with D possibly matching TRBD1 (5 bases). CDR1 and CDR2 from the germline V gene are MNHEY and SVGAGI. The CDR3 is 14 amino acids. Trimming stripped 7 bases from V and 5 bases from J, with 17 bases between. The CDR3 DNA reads TGTGCCAGCATGGGAGGGAACAGGAGGACTGAAGCTTTCTTT. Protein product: CASMGGNRRTEAFF.

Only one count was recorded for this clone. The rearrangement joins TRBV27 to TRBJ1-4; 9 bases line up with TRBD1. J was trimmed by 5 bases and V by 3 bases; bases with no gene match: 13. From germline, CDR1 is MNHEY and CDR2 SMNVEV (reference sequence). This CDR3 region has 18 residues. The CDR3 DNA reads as TGTGCCAGCAGTTTCCTGCAAAATCCCGGGACAGGGAATGAAAAACTGTTTTTT. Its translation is CASSFLQNPGTGNEKLFF. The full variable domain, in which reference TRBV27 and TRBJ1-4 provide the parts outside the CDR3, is EAQVTQNPRYLITVTGKKLTVTCSQNMNHEYMSWYRQDPGLGLRQIYYSMNVEVTDKGDVPEGYKVSRKEKRNFPLILESPSPNQTSLYFCASSFLQNPGTGNEKLFFGSGTQLSVL.

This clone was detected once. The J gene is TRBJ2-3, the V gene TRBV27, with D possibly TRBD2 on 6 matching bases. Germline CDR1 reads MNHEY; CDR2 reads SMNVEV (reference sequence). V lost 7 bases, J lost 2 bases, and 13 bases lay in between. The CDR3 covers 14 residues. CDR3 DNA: TGTGCCAGCACCCGAGCGGGCCCCACAGATACGCAGTATTTT. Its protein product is CASTRAGPTDTQYF.

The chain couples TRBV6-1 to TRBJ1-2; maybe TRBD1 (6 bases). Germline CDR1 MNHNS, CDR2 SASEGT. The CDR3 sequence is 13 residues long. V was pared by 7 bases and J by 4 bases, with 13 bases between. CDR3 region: CASTGAEFYGYTF. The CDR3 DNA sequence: TGTGCCAGCACAGGGGCGGAATTCTATGGCTACACCTTC.

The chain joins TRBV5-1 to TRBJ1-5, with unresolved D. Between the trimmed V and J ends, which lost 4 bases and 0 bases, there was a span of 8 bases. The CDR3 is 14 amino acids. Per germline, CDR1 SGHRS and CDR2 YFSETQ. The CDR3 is CASSPGYSNQPQHF. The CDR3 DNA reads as TGCGCCAGCAGCCCGGGATATAGCAATCAGCCCCAGCATTTT.

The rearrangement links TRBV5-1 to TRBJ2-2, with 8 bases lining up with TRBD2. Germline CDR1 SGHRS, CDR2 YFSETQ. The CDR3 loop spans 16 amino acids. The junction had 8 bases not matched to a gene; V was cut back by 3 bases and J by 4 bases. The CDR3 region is CASSSQAGASTGELFF. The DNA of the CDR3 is TGCGCCAGCAGCTCTCAAGCGGGGGCATCCACCGGGGAGCTGTTTTTT.

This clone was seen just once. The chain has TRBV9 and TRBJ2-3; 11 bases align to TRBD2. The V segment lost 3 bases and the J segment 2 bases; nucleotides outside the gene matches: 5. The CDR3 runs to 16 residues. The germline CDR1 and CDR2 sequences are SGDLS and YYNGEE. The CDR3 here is CASSALAGGLTDTQYF. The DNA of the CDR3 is TGTGCCAGCAGCGCTCTAGCGGGGGGACTCACAGATACGCAGTATTTT.

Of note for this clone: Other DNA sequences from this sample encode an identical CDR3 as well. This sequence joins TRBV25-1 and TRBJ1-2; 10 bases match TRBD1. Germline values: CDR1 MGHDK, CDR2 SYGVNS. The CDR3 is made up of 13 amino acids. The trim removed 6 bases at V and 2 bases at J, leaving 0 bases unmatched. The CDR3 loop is CASRGQGNYGYTF. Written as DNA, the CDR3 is TGTGCCAGCAGGGGACAGGGGAACTATGGCTACACCTTC.

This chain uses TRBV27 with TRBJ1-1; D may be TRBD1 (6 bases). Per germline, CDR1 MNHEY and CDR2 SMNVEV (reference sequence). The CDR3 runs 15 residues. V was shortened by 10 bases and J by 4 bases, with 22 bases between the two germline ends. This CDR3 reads CANPWGPDEVTEAFF. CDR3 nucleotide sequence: TGTGCCAACCCCTGGGGGCCTGACGAAGTCACTGAAGCTTTCTTT.

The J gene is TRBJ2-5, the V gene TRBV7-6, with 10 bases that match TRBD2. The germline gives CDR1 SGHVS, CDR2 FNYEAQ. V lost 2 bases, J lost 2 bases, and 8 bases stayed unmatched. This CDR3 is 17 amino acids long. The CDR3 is CASSLSPASGGQETQYF. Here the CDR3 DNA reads TGTGCCAGCAGCTTAAGCCCGGCTAGCGGGGGTCAAGAGACCCAGTACTTC.

The CDR3 bases are TGTGCCAGCAGTGAATACTCGGATACGCAGTATTTT. This translates into CASSEYSDTQYF. The J gene is TRBJ2-3, the V gene TRBV25-1; D remains unclear. The germline V gene has CDR1 MGHDK and CDR2 SYGVNS. The CDR3 covers 12 residues. V shed 0 bases and J shed 6 bases, with 4 bases lying between them. Full variable domain (missing parts from reference TRBV25-1 and TRBJ2-3): EADIYQTPRYLVIGTGKKITLECSQTMGHDKMYWYQQDPGMELHLIHYSYGVNSTEKGDLSSESTVSRIRTEHFPLTLESARPSHTSQYLCASSEYSDTQYFGPGTRLTVL.

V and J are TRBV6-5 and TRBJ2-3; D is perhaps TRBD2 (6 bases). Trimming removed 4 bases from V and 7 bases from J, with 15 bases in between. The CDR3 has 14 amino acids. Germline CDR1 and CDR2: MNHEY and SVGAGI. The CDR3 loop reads CASSSPEGMHTQYF. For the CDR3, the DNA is TGTGCCAGCAGTTCTCCGGAGGGGATGCATACGCAGTATTTT.

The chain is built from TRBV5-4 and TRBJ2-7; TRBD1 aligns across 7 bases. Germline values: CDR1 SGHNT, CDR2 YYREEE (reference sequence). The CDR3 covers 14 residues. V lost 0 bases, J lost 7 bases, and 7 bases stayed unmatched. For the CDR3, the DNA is TGTGCCAGCAGCTTGGGTACGGCAGGGGGAGAGCAGTACGTC. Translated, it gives CASSLGTAGGEQYV.

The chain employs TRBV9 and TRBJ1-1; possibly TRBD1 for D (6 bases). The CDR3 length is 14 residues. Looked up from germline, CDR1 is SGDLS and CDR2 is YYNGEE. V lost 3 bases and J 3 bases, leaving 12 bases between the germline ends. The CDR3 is CASSAQGGDTEAFF. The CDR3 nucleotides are TGTGCCAGCAGCGCACAGGGTGGAGACACTGAAGCTTTCTTT.

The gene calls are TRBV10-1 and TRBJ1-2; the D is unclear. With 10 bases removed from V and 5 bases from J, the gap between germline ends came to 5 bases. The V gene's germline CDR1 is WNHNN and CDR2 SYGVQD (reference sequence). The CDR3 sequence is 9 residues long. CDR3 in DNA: TGCGCCAACCGGTATGGCTACACCTTC. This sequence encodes CANRYGYTF.

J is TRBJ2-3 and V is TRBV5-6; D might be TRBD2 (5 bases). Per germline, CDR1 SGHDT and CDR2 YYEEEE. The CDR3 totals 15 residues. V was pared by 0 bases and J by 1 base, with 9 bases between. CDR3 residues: CASSLVRRGTDTQYF. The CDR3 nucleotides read TGTGCCAGCAGCTTGGTCAGGCGGGGCACAGATACGCAGTATTTT.

This CDR3 is CASSLDGETQYF. Here the CDR3 DNA reads TGTGCCAGCAGCTTAGACGGAGAGACCCAGTACTTC. The chain has TRBV11-2 and TRBJ2-5; D is unclear. V shed 0 bases and J shed 4 bases, with 3 bases lying between them. In germline, CDR1 is SGHAT, CDR2 FQNNGV. The CDR3 is 12 amino acids.

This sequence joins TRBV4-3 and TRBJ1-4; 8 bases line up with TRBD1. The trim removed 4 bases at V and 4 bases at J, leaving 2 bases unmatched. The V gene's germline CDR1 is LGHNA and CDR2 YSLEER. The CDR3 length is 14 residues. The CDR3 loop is CASSRGQGNEKLFF. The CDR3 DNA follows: TGCGCCAGCAGCCGAGGACAGGGTAATGAAAAACTGTTTTTT.

This chain's CDR3 is CASSEAQEATIYF. The CDR3 DNA sequence: TGCGCCAGCAGTGAGGCTCAGGAAGCCACCATATATTTT. The rearrangement links TRBV10-2 to TRBJ1-3; no reliable D call. V was clipped by 2 bases and J by 9 bases, with 11 bases between them. This CDR3 region has 13 residues. Germline lookup yields CDR1 WSHSY and CDR2 SAAADI.

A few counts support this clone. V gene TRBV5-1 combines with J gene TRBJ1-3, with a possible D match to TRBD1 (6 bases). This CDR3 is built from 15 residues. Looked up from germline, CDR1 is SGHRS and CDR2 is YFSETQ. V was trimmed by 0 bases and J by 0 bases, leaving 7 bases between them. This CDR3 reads CASSLGTVSGNTIYF. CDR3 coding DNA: TGCGCCAGCAGCTTGGGGACAGTCTCTGGAAACACCATATATTTT.

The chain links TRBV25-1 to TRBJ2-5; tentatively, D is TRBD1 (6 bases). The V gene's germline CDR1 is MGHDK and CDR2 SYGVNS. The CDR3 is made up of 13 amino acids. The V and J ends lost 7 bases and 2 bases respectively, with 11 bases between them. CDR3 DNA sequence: TGTGCCAGCAACTTCCAGGGGCAAGAGACCCAGTACTTC. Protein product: CASNFQGQETQYF.

The chain's CDR3 is CASSSPGGTDTGELFF. CDR3 sequence (DNA): TGTGCCAGCAGTTCCCCAGGGGGCACGGACACCGGGGAGCTGTTTTTT. The V gene is TRBV6-6, the J gene TRBJ2-2; 8 nucleotides line up with TRBD1. V was clipped by 4 bases and J by 3 bases; unmatched bases: 7. The germline CDR1 and CDR2 sequences are MNHNY and SVGAGI (reference sequence). CDR3 length: 16 residues.

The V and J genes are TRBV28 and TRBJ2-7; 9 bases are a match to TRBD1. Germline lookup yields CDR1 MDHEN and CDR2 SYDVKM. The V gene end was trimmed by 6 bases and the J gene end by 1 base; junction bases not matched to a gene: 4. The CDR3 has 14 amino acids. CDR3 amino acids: CASRPGQGSYEQYV. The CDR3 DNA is TGTGCCAGCAGGCCGGGACAGGGTTCCTACGAGCAGTACGTC.

CDR3 DNA: TGTGCCAGCAGCTTAGGTATAGCTACCTCCTACAATGAGCAGTTCTTC. Protein sequence: CASSLGIATSYNEQFF. V usage is TRBV5-4 and J usage is TRBJ2-1; no reliable D call. The CDR3 loop spans 16 amino acids. The ends were cut back, 2 bases at V and 0 bases at J, with 12 bases in the middle. Germline V gives CDR1 SGHNT, CDR2 YYREEE (reference sequence).

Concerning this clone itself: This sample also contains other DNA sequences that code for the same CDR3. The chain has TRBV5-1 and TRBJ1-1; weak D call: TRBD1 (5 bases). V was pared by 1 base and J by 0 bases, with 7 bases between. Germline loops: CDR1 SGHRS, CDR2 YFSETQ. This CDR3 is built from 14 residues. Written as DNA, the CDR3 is TGCGCCAGCAGCTTGATAGGGGTGAACACTGAAGCTTTCTTT. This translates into CASSLIGVNTEAFF.

The CDR3 coding sequence is TGTGCCAGCAGCGCAGACGGACAGGGCGGCTATGGCTACACCTTC. Translating it yields CASSADGQGGYGYTF. V usage is TRBV5-4 and J usage is TRBJ1-2; 8 nucleotides agree with TRBD1. The V segment lost 4 bases and the J segment 4 bases; nucleotides outside the gene matches: 9. CDR1 and CDR2 (germline): SGHNT, YYREEE (reference sequence). The CDR3 sequence is 15 residues long. Together with reference TRBV5-4 and TRBJ1-2, the CDR3 gives the full variable domain: ETGVTQSPTHLIKTRGQQVTLRCSSQSGHNTVSWYQQALGQGPQFIFQYYREEENGRGNFPPRFSGLQFPNYSSELNVNALELDDSALYLCASSADGQGGYGYTFGSGTRLTVV.